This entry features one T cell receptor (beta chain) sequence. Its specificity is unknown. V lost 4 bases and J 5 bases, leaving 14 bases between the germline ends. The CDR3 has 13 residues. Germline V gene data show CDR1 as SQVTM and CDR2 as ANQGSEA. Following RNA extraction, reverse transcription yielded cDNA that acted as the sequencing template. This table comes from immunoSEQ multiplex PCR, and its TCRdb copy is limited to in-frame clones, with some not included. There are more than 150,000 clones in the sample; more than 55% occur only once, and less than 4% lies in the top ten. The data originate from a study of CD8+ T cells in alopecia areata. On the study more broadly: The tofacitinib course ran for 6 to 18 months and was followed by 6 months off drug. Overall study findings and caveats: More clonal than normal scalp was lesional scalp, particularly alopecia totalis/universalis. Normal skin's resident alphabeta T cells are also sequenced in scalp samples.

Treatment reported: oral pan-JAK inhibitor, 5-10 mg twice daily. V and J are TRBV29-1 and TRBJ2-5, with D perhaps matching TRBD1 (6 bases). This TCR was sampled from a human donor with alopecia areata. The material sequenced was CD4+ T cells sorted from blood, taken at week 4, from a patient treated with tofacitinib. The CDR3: CSVAPRGYETQYF. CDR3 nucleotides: TGCAGCGTTGCTCCCAGGGGATATGAGACCCAGTACTTC.